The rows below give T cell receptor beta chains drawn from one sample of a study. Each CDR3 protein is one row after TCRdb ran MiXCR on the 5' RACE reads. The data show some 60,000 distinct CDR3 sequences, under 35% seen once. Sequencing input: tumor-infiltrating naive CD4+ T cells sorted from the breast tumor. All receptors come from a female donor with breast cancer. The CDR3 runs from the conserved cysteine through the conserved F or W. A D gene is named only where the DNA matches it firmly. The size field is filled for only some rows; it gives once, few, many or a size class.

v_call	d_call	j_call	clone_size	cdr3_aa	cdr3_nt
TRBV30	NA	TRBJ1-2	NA	CAWSKGYGYTF	TGTGCCTGGAGTAAAGGGTATGGCTACACCTTC
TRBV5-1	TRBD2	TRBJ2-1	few	CASSQRGGVSSYNEQFF	TGCGCCAGCAGCCAACGGGGGGGAGTGAGCTCCTACAATGAGCAGTTCTTC
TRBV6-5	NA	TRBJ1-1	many	CASSYRGDGTEAFF	TGTGCCAGCAGTTACCGAGGGGACGGGACTGAAGCTTTCTTT
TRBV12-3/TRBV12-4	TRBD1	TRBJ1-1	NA	CASSSHRGSSNTEAFF	TGTGCCAGCAGTTCCCACAGGGGATCCTCGAACACTGAAGCTTTCTTT
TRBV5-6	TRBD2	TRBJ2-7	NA	CASSLELAGLYEQYF	TGTGCCAGCAGCTTGGAACTAGCGGGGCTCTACGAGCAGTACTTC
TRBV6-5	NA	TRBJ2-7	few	CASSYTPPYVYEQYF	TGTGCCAGCAGTTACACGCCGCCTTACGTCTACGAGCAGTACTTC
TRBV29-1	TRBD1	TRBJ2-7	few	CSTRQGSYEQYF	TGCAGCACGCGACAGGGATCGTACGAGCAGTACTTC
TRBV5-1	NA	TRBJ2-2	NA	CASSSLDGGELFF	TGCGCCAGCAGCTCACTGGACGGCGGGGAGCTGTTTTTT
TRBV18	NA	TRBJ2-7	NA	CASSPPTDLYEQYF	TGTGCCAGCTCACCACCTACCGACCTTTACGAGCAGTACTTC
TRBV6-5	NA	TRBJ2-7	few	CASSYGGLGACEQYF	TGTGCCAGCAGTTATGGTGGGCTAGGGGCCTGCGAGCAGTACTTC
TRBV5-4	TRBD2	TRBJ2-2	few	CASSPSLRGGRGSGELFF	TGTGCCAGCAGCCCCTCTTTGCGGGGGGGCCGAGGATCAGGGGAGCTGTTTTTT
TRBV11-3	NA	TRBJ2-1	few	CASSSRTGISGYNEQFF	TGTGCCAGCAGTTCCCGAACAGGGATATCAGGGTACAATGAGCAGTTCTTC
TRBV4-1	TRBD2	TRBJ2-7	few	CASSQASSERGAGEQYF	TGCGCCAGCAGCCAAGCCTCCTCCGAGCGGGGGGCGGGCGAGCAGTACTTC
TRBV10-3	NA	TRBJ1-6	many	CAISESPGRKNSPLHF	TGTGCCATCAGTGAGTCCCCAGGGAGGAAGAATTCACCCCTCCACTTT
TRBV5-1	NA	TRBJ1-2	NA	CASSLDTYGYTF	TGCGCCAGCAGCCTAGACACCTATGGCTACACCTTC
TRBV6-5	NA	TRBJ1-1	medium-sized	CASSLDTEAFF	TGTGCCAGCAGTTTGGACACTGAAGCTTTCTTT
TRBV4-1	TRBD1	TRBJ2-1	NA	CASSPLGQGEHEQFF	TGCGCCAGCAGCCCTCTAGGACAGGGGGAGCATGAGCAGTTCTTC
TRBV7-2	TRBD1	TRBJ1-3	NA	CASSLLAGQGGRNTIYF	TGTGCCAGCAGCCTCTTGGCCGGACAGGGCGGAAGAAACACCATATATTTT
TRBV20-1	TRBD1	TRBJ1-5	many	CSVRTGEVGQPQHF	TGCAGTGTGAGGACAGGGGAAGTTGGTCAGCCCCAGCATTTT
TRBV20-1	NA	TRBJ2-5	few	CSASMGGWEETQYF	TGCAGTGCTAGTATGGGAGGTTGGGAAGAGACCCAGTACTTC
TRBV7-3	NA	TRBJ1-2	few	CASSPGIGNYGYTF	TGTGCCAGCAGCCCCGGTATAGGGAACTATGGCTACACCTTC
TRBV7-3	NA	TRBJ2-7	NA	CASSLKSGYEQYF	TGTGCCAGCAGCTTAAAATCTGGGTACGAGCAGTACTTC
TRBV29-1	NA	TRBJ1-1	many	CSVLSGIMNTEAFF	TGCAGCGTTTTGTCAGGGATAATGAACACTGAAGCTTTCTTT
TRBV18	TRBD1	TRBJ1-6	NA	CASSLQGEGNLPLHF	TGTGCCAGCTCGCTACAGGGGGAAGGTAATTTACCCCTCCACTTT
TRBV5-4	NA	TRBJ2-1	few	CASSLEGPGRNEQFF	TGTGCCAGCAGCTTGGAAGGCCCAGGGAGGAATGAGCAGTTCTTC
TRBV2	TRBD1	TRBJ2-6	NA	CARGQLGTGANVLTF	TGTGCCAGGGGACAGCTCGGAACTGGGGCCAACGTCCTGACTTTC
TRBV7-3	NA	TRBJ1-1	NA	CASSENPGHGNTEAFF	TGTGCCAGCAGCGAAAATCCGGGACACGGGAACACTGAAGCTTTCTTT
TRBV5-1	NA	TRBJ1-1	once	CASSLNHPGETEVFF	TGCGCCAGCAGCTTGAATCATCCGGGTGAGACTGAAGTTTTCTTT
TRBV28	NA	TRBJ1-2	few	CASRRYLINYGYTF	TGTGCCAGCAGGAGATACCTAATTAACTATGGCTACACCTTC
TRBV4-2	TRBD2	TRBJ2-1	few	CASSQDGGGRAVNEQFF	TGTGCCAGCAGCCAAGACGGCGGCGGGAGGGCCGTTAATGAGCAGTTCTTC
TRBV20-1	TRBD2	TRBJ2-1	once	CSARVVSGGQRNEQFF	TGCAGTGCTAGAGTCGTTAGCGGGGGCCAACGTAATGAGCAGTTCTTC
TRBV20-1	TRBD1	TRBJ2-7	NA	CSANRDSNSYEQYF	TGCAGTGCTAACCGGGACAGCAACTCCTACGAGCAGTACTTC
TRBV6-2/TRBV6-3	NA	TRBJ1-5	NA	CASRMSAFNQPQHF	TGTGCCAGCAGGATGTCAGCCTTCAATCAGCCCCAGCATTTT
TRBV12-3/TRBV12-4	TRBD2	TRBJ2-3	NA	CVTSGSSDTQYF	TGTGTGACTAGCGGGAGCTCAGATACGCAGTATTTT
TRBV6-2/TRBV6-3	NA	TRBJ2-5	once	CASSYLPQVLTQYF	TGTGCCAGCAGTTACCTTCCGCAGGTATTGACCCAGTACTTC
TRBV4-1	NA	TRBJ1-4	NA	CASSQGSRDGEKLFF	TGCGCCAGCAGCCAAGGGTCCAGGGACGGTGAAAAACTGTTTTTT
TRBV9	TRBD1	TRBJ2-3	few	CASSTGVDTQYF	TGTGCCAGCAGCACAGGGGTGGATACGCAGTATTTT
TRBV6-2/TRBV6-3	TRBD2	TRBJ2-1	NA	CASSYSGLAGGHYNEQFF	TGTGCCAGCAGTTACTCGGGACTAGCGGGGGGGCACTACAATGAGCAGTTCTTC
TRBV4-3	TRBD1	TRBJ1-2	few	CASSQATGLNYGYTF	TGCGCCAGCAGCCAGGCGACAGGGCTGAATTATGGCTACACCTTC
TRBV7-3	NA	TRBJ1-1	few	CASSLEARMNTEAFF	TGTGCCAGCAGCTTAGAGGCGCGAATGAACACTGAAGCTTTCTTT
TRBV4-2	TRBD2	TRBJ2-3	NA	CASSPGGSGGLTDTQYF	TGTGCCAGCAGCCCAGGGGGTAGCGGGGGGCTCACAGATACGCAGTATTTT